This T cell receptor (beta chain) was captured in a study of cytomegalovirus exposure and HLA in healthy donors. With respect to this clone: The target antigen is unknown.

The PCR had 60 Vbeta and 13 Jbeta primers. This table comes from immunoSEQ multiplex PCR, and its TCRdb copy is limited to in-frame clones, with some not included. The sample has about 150,000 clones, 65% to 85% seen once. Study-wide points: The majority of CMV-associated TCR beta chains were reported as apparently HLA-restricted in a later analysis. Analysis was carried out at a later point, and it linked a missense DCLRE1C variant to TCR beta V- and J-gene trimming.

Germline-derived CDR1 and CDR2 are SQVTM and ANQGSEA. CDR3 size: 16 residues. Trimming stripped 0 bases from V and 1 base from J, with 10 bases between. Sequenced material: PBMCs. The chain joins TRBV29-1 to TRBJ2-6; no definite D call. This TCR derives from a male donor in good health and CMV-seronegative. The CDR3 sequence is CSVEDLTGSGANVLTF. CDR3 coding DNA: TGCAGCGTTGAAGATCTAACCGGGTCTGGGGCCAACGTCCTGACTTTC.